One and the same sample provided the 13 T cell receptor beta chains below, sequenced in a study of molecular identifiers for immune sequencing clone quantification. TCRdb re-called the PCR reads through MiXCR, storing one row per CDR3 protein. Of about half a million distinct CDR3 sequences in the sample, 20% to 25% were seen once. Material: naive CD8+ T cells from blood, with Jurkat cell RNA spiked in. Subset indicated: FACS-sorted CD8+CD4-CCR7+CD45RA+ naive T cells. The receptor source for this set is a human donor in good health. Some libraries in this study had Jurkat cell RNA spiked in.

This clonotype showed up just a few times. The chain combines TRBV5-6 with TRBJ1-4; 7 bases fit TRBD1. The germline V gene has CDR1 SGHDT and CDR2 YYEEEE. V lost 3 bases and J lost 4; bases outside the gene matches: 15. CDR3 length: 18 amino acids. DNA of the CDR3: TGTGCCAGCAGCTCCGACAGGGAACCGCTTCTAGTTAATGAAAAACTGTTTTTT. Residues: CASSSDREPLLVNEKLFF.

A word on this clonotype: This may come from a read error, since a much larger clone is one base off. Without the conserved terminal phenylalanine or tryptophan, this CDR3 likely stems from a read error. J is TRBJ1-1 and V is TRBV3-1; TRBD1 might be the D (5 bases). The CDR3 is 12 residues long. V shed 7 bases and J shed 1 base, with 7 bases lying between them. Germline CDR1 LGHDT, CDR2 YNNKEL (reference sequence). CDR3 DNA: TGTGCCAGCACGAGGGGGAACACTGAAGCTTTCTCT. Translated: CASTRGNTEAFS.

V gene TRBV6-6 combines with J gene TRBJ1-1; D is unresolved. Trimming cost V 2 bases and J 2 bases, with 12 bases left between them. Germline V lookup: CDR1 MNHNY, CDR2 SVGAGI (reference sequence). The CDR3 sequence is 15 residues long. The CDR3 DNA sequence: TGTGCCAGCAGTTACGAGGCCGGTCCTAACACTGAAGCTTTCTTT. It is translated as CASSYEAGPNTEAFF.

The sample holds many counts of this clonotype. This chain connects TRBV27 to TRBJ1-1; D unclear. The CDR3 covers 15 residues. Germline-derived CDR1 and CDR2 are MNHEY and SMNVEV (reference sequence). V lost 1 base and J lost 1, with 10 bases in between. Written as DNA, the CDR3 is TGTGCCAGCAGTTTATACAGCAGTTCGAACACTGAAGCTTTCTTT. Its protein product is CASSLYSSSNTEAFF.

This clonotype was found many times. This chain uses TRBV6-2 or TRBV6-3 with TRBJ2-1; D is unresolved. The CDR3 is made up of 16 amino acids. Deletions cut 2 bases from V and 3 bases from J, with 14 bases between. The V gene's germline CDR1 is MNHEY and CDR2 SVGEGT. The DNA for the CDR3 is TGTGCCAGCAGTTACCCGGAGACTGGGGACTACAATGAGCAGTTCTTC. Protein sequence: CASSYPETGDYNEQFF.

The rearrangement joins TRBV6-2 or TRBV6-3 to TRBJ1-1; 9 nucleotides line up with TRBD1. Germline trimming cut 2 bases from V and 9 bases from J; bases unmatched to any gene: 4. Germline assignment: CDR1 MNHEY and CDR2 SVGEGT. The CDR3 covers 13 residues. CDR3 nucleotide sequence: TGTGCCAGCAGTTACGCGACAGGGGGAAAAGCTTTCTTT. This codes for CASSYATGGKAFF.

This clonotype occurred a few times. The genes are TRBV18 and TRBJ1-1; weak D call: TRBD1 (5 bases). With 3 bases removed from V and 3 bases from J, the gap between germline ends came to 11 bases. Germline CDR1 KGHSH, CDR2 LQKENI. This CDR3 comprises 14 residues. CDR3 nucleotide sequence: TGTGCCAGCTCACCGGGGACTCTGGACACTGAAGCTTTCTTT. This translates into CASSPGTLDTEAFF.

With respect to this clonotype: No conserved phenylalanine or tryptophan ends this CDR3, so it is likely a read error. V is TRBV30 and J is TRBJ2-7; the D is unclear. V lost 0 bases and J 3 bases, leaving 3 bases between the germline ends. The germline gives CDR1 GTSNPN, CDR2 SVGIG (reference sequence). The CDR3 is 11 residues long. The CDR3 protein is CAWSVSYEQYL. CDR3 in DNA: TGTGCCTGGAGTGTCAGCTACGAGCAGTACCTC.

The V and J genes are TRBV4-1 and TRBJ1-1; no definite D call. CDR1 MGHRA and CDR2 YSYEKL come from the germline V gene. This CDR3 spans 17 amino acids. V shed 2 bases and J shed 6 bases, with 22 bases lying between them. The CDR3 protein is CASSQTWATAVGSEAFF. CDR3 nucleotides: TGCGCCAGCAGCCAAACCTGGGCCACCGCGGTTGGTTCTGAAGCTTTCTTT.

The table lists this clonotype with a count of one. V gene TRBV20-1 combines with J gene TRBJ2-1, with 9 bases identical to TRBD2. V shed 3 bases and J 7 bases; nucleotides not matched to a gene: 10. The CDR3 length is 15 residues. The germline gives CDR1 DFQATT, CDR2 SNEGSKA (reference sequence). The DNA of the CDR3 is TGCAGTGCTAGTCTCGAAGGCGGGAGGGGTAATGAGCAGTTCTTC. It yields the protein CSASLEGGRGNEQFF.

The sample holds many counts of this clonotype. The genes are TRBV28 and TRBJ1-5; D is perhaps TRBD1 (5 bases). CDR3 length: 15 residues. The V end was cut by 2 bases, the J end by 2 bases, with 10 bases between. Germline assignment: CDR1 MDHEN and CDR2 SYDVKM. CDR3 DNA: TGTGCCAGCAGTTTACAGGGTTTGGGCAATCAGCCCCAGCATTTT. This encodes CASSLQGLGNQPQHF.

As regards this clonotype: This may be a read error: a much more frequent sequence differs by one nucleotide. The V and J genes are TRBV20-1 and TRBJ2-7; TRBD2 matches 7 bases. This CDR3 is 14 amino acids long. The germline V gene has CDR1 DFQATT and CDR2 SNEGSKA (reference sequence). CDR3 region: CSARRTREGYERYF. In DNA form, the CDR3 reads TGCAGTGCTCGGCGGACTAGAGAAGGCTACGAGCGGTACTTC.

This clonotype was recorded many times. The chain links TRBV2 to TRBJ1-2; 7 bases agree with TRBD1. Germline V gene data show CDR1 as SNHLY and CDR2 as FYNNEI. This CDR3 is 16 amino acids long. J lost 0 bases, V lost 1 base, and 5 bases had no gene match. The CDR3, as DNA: TGTGCCAGCAGTGAAGACGGGACAGTAGCTAACTATGGCTACACCTTC. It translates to CASSEDGTVANYGYTF.